This T cell receptor (beta chain) is from a study of OX40 agonist ivuxolimab in advanced cancers. Across the study: The dose-escalation cohort had hepatocellular carcinoma, melanoma, renal cell or head and neck cancer.

In regard to this clone: Its target is not known.

The sampling schedule covered blood at baseline, cycle 4 day 1, and cycle 7 day 1. The CDR3 totals 13 residues. After removal of 2 bases from V and 7 bases from J, the junction contained 3 bases not matched to a gene. Germline V gives CDR1 GTSNPN, CDR2 SVGIG (reference sequence). Points from the study as a whole: Clones of CD4+ and CD8+ blood T cells grew by week 6 at doses of 0.1 to 3.0 mg/kg.

Assay used: immunoSEQ multiplex PCR; TCRdb lists only in-frame clones, some missing. Here the sample spans tens of thousands of clones, around 89% being singletons. The source was CD4+ or CD8+ T cells sorted from blood, collected in a trial of the OX40 agonist ivuxolimab. The sequence derives from an adult with an advanced solid tumor such as melanoma, head and neck, liver or kidney cancer. J is TRBJ1-4 and V is TRBV30, with 8 bases matching TRBD1. CDR3 in DNA: TGTGCCTGGAGTCCGGACAGGGTTGAAAAACTGTTTTTT. Residues: CAWSPDRVEKLFF.